These 29 T cell receptor beta chains were all obtained from the same sample, sequenced in a study of CD8+ T cells in alopecia areata. The treatment denotes: oral pan-JAK inhibitor, 5-10 mg twice daily. RNA was isolated and reverse transcribed to cDNA, the sequencing template. Libraries were prepared by immunoSEQ multiplex PCR; TCRdb keeps only in-frame clonotypes and omits some of them. The top ten hold about 9.4% of the sample, which has roughly 180,000 clones, around 49% seen once. Sequenced material: CD8+ T cells sorted from blood, taken at week 52, from a patient treated with tofacitinib. The receptors stem from a human donor with alopecia areata.

V and J are TRBV9 and TRBJ1-5, with 7 bases matching TRBD1. The CDR3 length is 15 residues. In germline, CDR1 is SGDLS, CDR2 YYNGEE. The V segment lost 4 bases and the J segment 6 bases; nucleotides outside the gene matches: 10. CDR3: CASSPQGGRGQPQHF. The CDR3 nucleotides read TGTGCCAGCAGCCCCCAGGGGGGGCGAGGTCAGCCCCAGCATTTT.

Worth noting for this clone: In the same sample, other DNA sequences code for this CDR3. The V gene is TRBV27, the J gene TRBJ1-1; D is ambiguous. Germline V gene data show CDR1 as MNHEY and CDR2 as SMNVEV (reference sequence). CDR3 length: 13 amino acids. V lost 0 bases and J lost 2, with 4 bases in between. This CDR3 reads CASSLSVNTEAFF. Written as DNA, the CDR3 is TGTGCCAGCAGTTTATCTGTAAACACTGAAGCTTTCTTT.

In this sample, this clone turned up a few times. This chain connects TRBV6-4 to TRBJ2-3, with 12 bases identical to TRBD2. CDR1 and CDR2 (germline): MRHNA, SNTAGT. V gave up 4 bases and J gave up 1 base; unmatched junction bases: 0. The CDR3 has 15 residues. Written as DNA, the CDR3 is TGTGCCAGCAGTGGACTAGCGGGGGGCACAGATACGCAGTATTTT. As protein: CASSGLAGGTDTQYF.

This chain joins TRBV7-3 and TRBJ1-2; TRBD1 matches at 10 bases. Germline CDR1 SGHTA, CDR2 FQGTGA. The ends lost 2 bases at V and 1 base at J; junction bases unmatched: 7. The CDR3 length is 17 residues. The CDR3, as DNA: TGTGCCAGCAGCTTAGATAGTGGGACAGGGGTTAACTATGGCTACACCTTC. Translating it yields CASSLDSGTGVNYGYTF.

This sequence joins TRBV9 and TRBJ1-6, with a possible D match to TRBD1 (5 bases). The germline CDR1 and CDR2 sequences are SGDLS and YYNGEE. The CDR3 runs to 14 residues. With 3 bases removed from V and 1 base from J, the gap between germline ends came to 5 bases. The CDR3 sequence: CASSEGSYNSPLHF. In nucleotides, the CDR3 is TGTGCCAGCAGCGAGGGGTCCTATAATTCACCCCTCCACTTT.

This clone was detected only a few times. The gene calls are TRBV18 and TRBJ2-7; D might be TRBD1 (5 bases). The length of the CDR3 is 14 residues. V was shortened by 3 bases and J by 5 bases, with 14 bases between the two germline ends. CDR1 is KGHSH, CDR2 LQKENI, per germline. The CDR3 nucleotides are TGTGCCAGCTCACCGCTGGACACGGCCCACGAGCAGTACTTC. As protein: CASSPLDTAHEQYF.

The gene calls are TRBV6-5 and TRBJ2-1; D unclear. Germline CDR1 reads MNHEY; CDR2 reads SVGAGI. With 4 bases removed from V and 5 bases from J, the gap between germline ends came to 9 bases. The CDR3 sequence is 13 residues long. The CDR3 region is CASSFGRNNEQFF. Written as DNA, the CDR3 is TGTGCCAGCAGTTTTGGACGGAACAATGAGCAGTTCTTC.

This rearrangement joins TRBV7-3 to TRBJ2-1, with D maybe TRBD1 (5 bases). V was shortened by 5 bases and J by 5 bases, with 16 bases between the two germline ends. The germline gives CDR1 SGHTA, CDR2 FQGTGA. The CDR3 covers 15 residues. The CDR3 coding sequence is TGTGCCAGCAGCCATACAGGCCCCCTGGACAATGAGCAGTTCTTC. It codes for CASSHTGPLDNEQFF.

The rearrangement links TRBV4-3 to TRBJ2-7, with a weak D call TRBD2 (5 bases). V was cut by 0 bases and J by 3 bases, with 9 bases left in between. This CDR3 comprises 14 residues. Germline V gene data show CDR1 as LGHNA and CDR2 as YSLEER. Here the CDR3 DNA reads TGCGCCAGCAGCCAAGACGGCGGGTTCTACGAGCAGTACTTC. Its translation: CASSQDGGFYEQYF.

The chain links TRBV9 to TRBJ2-5; 11 bases are shared with TRBD2. The CDR3 loop spans 17 amino acids. Germline CDR1 and CDR2: SGDLS and YYNGEE. The ends lost 0 bases at V and 1 base at J; junction bases unmatched: 5. In DNA, the CDR3 is TGTGCCAGCAGCGTAGATCCGGGACTAGCGGTCCAAGAGACCCAGTACTTC. Its translation: CASSVDPGLAVQETQYF.

The rearrangement links TRBV11-2 to TRBJ2-5; D is unclear. This CDR3 contains 15 residues. Per germline, CDR1 SGHAT and CDR2 FQNNGV. The V and J ends lost 3 bases and 2 bases respectively, with 13 bases between them. DNA of the CDR3: TGTGCCAGCAGCTTCCTTGGGCAGATACAAGAGACCCAGTACTTC. Amino acid sequence: CASSFLGQIQETQYF.

The gene calls are TRBV27 and TRBJ1-1; D not resolved. Per the germline V gene, CDR1 is MNHEY and CDR2 is SMNVEV (reference sequence). Trimming shortened V by 3 bases and J by 0 bases, and 11 bases separated the two germline ends. The CDR3 covers 15 residues. Here the CDR3 DNA reads TGTGCCAGCAGTTTGCTGGGAGGGTTGAACACTGAAGCTTTCTTT. Amino acid sequence: CASSLLGGLNTEAFF.

The chain employs TRBV30 and TRBJ1-5; D is perhaps TRBD1 (6 bases). Germline assignment: CDR1 GTSNPN and CDR2 SVGIG (reference sequence). V was pared by 4 bases and J by 7 bases, with 14 bases between. The CDR3 is made up of 13 amino acids. In DNA, the CDR3 is TGTGCCTGGAACGGGGGGCACGGGCAGCCCCAGCATTTT. Residues: CAWNGGHGQPQHF.

The chain carries TRBV6-5 and TRBJ2-7; 8 bases are a match to TRBD1. The CDR3 totals 13 residues. The trim removed 6 bases at V and 3 bases at J, leaving 4 bases unmatched. Germline-derived CDR1 and CDR2 are MNHEY and SVGAGI. CDR3 nucleotide sequence: TGTGCCAGCAGACTTGGACAGGGCTACGAGCAGTACTTC. Translation gives CASRLGQGYEQYF.

This clone turned up a few times. J is TRBJ2-3 and V is TRBV5-1, with D unclear. Germline loops: CDR1 SGHRS, CDR2 YFSETQ. V was shortened by 4 bases and J by 6 bases, with 9 bases between the two germline ends. CDR3 length: 12 residues. The DNA for the CDR3 is TGCGCCAGCAGCCCGGATCGGGATACGCAGTATTTT. Its protein product is CASSPDRDTQYF.

The gene calls are TRBV5-1 and TRBJ2-3, with D possibly TRBD1 on 6 matching bases. This CDR3 contains 15 residues. The V and J ends lost 4 bases and 2 bases respectively, with 14 bases between them. Per germline, CDR1 SGHRS and CDR2 YFSETQ. Here the CDR3 DNA reads TGCGCCAGCAGCCCACAGGGTCTCTTCACAGATACGCAGTATTTT. Protein product: CASSPQGLFTDTQYF.

The chain combines TRBV6-5 with TRBJ2-1; D is undetermined. The length of the CDR3 is 16 residues. The ends were cut back, 4 bases at V and 0 bases at J, with 13 bases in the middle. From germline, CDR1 is MNHEY and CDR2 SVGAGI. This chain's CDR3 is CASSSERSLSYNEQFF. The CDR3 bases are TGTGCCAGCAGTTCGGAACGGAGCCTCTCCTACAATGAGCAGTTCTTC.

The CDR3 bases are TGTGCCAGCAGTGAAGGGGACACCCATTACGAGCAGTACTTC. Amino acids: CASSEGDTHYEQYF. The genes are TRBV6-1 and TRBJ2-7, with D tentatively TRBD1 (6 bases). V lost 1 base, J lost 4 bases, and 11 bases lay in between. CDR3 length: 14 residues. Looked up from germline, CDR1 is MNHNS and CDR2 is SASEGT.

This clone was counted only a few times. The rearrangement joins TRBV7-8 to TRBJ2-2, with 11 bases lining up with TRBD2. Germline V lookup: CDR1 SGHVS, CDR2 FQNEAQ. The CDR3 length is 17 residues. Unmatched junction bases numbered 10, after V lost 4 bases and J lost 6 bases. In nucleotides, the CDR3 is TGTGCCAGCAGCTCCGACTTAGCGGGGGGGCCGGCCGGGGAGCTGTTTTTT. It yields the protein CASSSDLAGGPAGELFF.

V usage is TRBV19 and J usage is TRBJ1-2; D possibly corresponds to TRBD1 (6 bases). Germline V lookup: CDR1 LNHDA, CDR2 SQIVND (reference sequence). Trimming took off 10 bases at V and 2 bases at J, with 14 bases between the two ends. CDR3 size: 13 residues. The CDR3 DNA follows: TGTGCCACCCACACAGGGATGAACTATGGCTACACCTTC. Its protein product is CATHTGMNYGYTF.

The chain recombines TRBV10-3 with TRBJ1-1; TRBD1 matches at 8 bases. V lost 7 bases, J lost 4 bases, and 8 bases stayed unmatched. Germline V CDR1 and CDR2: ENHRY, SYGVKD. CDR3 length: 14 amino acids. The CDR3 is CAITETGESTEAFF. Written as DNA, the CDR3 is TGTGCCATCACCGAGACAGGGGAGAGCACTGAAGCTTTCTTT.

There are a few counts of this clone. The V gene is TRBV7-9, the J gene TRBJ2-1, with D possibly TRBD1 on 5 matching bases. Germline CDR1 and CDR2: SEHNR and FQNEAQ (reference sequence). Deletions cut 7 bases from V and 3 bases from J, with 13 bases between. The CDR3 has 14 amino acids. The CDR3 here is CASTPVQGYNEQFF. The CDR3 DNA is TGTGCCAGCACCCCTGTCCAGGGCTACAATGAGCAGTTCTTC.

The chain has TRBV2 and TRBJ2-1; tentatively, D is TRBD1 (6 bases). Germline CDR1 is SNHLY and CDR2 is FYNNEI. This CDR3 region has 16 residues. Trimming pared 1 base from V and 2 bases from J, leaving 12 bases between. The CDR3 protein is CASSEVRGGPYNEQFF. In DNA, the CDR3 is TGTGCCAGCAGTGAAGTGAGAGGGGGTCCCTACAATGAGCAGTTCTTC.

V and J are TRBV10-2 and TRBJ1-4; TRBD1 matches at 8 bases. Germline V lookup: CDR1 WSHSY, CDR2 SAAADI. V gave up 2 bases and J gave up 7 bases; unmatched junction bases: 9. The CDR3 runs to 16 residues. As DNA, the CDR3 is TGCGCCAGCAGTGAGCCTTGGGCAGGGGGCAGTGAAAAACTGTTTTTT. Residues: CASSEPWAGGSEKLFF.

This sequence joins TRBV27 and TRBJ2-2; perhaps TRBD2 as D (6 bases). The V end was cut by 6 bases, the J end by 11 bases, with 19 bases between. From germline, CDR1 is MNHEY and CDR2 SMNVEV (reference sequence). This CDR3 spans 14 amino acids. The CDR3, as DNA: TGTGCCAGCAGATTGGGCCCCATCGGGGGAGAGCTGTTTTTT. Translating it yields CASRLGPIGGELFF.

This chain joins TRBV29-1 and TRBJ1-1; D might be TRBD1 (5 bases). The V gene's germline CDR1 is SQVTM and CDR2 ANQGSEA. V lost 7 bases and J 7 bases, leaving 16 bases between the germline ends. The CDR3 length is 12 residues. CDR3: CSGRGTGYEAFF. The CDR3 DNA sequence: TGCAGCGGGAGGGGAACAGGATATGAAGCTTTCTTT. Full variable domain (outside the CDR3, taken from reference TRBV29-1 and TRBJ1-1): SAVISQKPSRDICQRGTSLTIQCQVDSQVTMMFWYRQQPGQSLTLIATANQGSEATYESGFVIDKFPISRPNLTFSTLTVSNMSPEDSSIYLCSGRGTGYEAFFGQGTRLTVV.

V usage is TRBV7-2 and J usage is TRBJ1-1; D is perhaps TRBD1 (6 bases). The V and J ends lost 1 base and 3 bases respectively, with 9 bases between them. This CDR3 has 14 amino acids. Looked up from germline, CDR1 is SGHTA and CDR2 is FQGNSA. Here the CDR3 reads CASSLEQGHTEAFF. CDR3 DNA sequence: TGTGCCAGCAGCTTAGAACAGGGACACACTGAAGCTTTCTTT. Drawing the rest from reference TRBV7-2 and TRBJ1-1, the complete variable domain is GAGVSQSPSNKVTEKGKDVELRCDPISGHTALYWYRQSLGQGLEFLIYFQGNSAPDKSGLPSDRFSAERTGGSVSTLTIQRTQQEDSAVYLCASSLEQGHTEAFFGQGTRLTVV.

The chain links TRBV9 to TRBJ2-1; TRBD2 aligns across 7 bases. With 2 bases clipped from V and 4 bases from J, the junction kept 6 bases outside the gene matches. This CDR3 has 15 amino acids. In germline, CDR1 is SGDLS, CDR2 YYNGEE. The CDR3 reads CASSVLSSGYNEQFF. For the CDR3, the DNA is TGTGCCAGCAGCGTTTTGTCTAGCGGTTACAATGAGCAGTTCTTC.

In this sample, this clone turned up a few times. The V call is TRBV5-4, the J call TRBJ1-6; D is unclear. The CDR3 has 12 residues. Trimming took 4 bases from V and 14 from J, leaving 13 bases between them. Germline V gene data show CDR1 as SGHNT and CDR2 as YYREEE (reference sequence). The chain's CDR3 is CASSPSLGSLHF. Here the CDR3 DNA reads TGTGCCAGCAGCCCCTCCCTTGGATCCCTCCACTTT.